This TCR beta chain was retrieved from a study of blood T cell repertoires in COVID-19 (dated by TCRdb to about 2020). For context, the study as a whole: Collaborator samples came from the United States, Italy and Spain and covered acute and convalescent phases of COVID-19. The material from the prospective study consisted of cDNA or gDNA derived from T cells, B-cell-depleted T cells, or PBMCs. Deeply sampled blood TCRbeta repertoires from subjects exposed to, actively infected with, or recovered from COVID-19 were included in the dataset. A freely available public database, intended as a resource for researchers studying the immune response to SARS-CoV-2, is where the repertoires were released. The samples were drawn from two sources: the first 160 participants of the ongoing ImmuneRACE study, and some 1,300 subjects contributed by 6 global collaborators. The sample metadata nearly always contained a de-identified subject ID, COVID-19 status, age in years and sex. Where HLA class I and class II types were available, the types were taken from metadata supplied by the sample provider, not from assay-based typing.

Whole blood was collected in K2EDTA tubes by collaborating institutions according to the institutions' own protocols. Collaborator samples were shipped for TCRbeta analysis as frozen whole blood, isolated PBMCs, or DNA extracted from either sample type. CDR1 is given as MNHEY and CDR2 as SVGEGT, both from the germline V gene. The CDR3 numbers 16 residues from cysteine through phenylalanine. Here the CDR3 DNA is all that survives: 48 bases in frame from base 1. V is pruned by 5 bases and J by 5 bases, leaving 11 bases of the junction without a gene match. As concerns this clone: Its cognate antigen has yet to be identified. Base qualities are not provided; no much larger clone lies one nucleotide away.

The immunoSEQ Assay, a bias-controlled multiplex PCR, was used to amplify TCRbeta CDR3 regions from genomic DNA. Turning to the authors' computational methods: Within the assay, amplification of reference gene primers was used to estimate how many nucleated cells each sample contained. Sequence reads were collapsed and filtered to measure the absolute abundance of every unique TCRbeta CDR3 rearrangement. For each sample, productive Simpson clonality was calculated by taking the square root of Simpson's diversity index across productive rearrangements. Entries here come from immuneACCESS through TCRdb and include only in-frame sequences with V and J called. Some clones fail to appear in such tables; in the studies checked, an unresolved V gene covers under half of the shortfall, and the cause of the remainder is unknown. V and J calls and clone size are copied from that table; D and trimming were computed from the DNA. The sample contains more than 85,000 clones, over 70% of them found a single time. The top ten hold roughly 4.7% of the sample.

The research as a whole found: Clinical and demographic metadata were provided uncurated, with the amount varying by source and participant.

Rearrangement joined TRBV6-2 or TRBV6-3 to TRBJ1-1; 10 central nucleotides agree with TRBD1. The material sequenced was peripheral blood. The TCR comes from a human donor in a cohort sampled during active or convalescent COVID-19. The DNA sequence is TGTGCCAGCAGTAACGGACAGGGGGTATCGAGGACTGAAGCTTTCTTT. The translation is CASSNGQGVSRTEAFF.